This T cell receptor beta chain stems from a study of cytomegalovirus exposure and HLA in healthy donors. With respect to this clone: Its specificity is unknown. Other DNA sequences within the sample encode an identical CDR3.

Regarding the study as a whole: TCR beta sequences reportedly predicted most subjects' HLA-A and HLA-B alleles accurately. In vitro assays verified that a few CMV-associated chains recognized CMV antigens specifically. A missense DCLRE1C variant was associated with V- and J-gene trimming of TCR beta chains in a later analysis, and an independent cohort replicated the association. Using the classifier, cytomegalovirus status was reportedly diagnosed with high specificity and sensitivity.

The CDR3 has 14 residues. The germline CDR1 and CDR2 sequences are SGHAT and FQNNGV. V was pared by 2 bases and J by 1 base, with 8 bases between. PCR amplification relied on 60 Vbeta primers (plus 13 Jbeta primers). The data were produced by immunoSEQ multiplex PCR, yet TCRdb's version contains in-frame clones alone and is incomplete. The repertoire includes about 200,000 clones, 70% to 80% of them detected once, and about 1.9% sits in the top ten. The sequence came from a man under 40 in good health and CMV-seronegative. The chain is built from TRBV11-2 and TRBJ1-1; D not certain. Sequences were obtained from PBMCs. The CDR3 DNA sequence: TGTGCCAGCAGCTTATCGCCGGGGAACACTGAAGCTTTCTTT. Protein product: CASSLSPGNTEAFF.